The 9 T cell receptor beta chains below were found in one sample sequenced in a study of blood T cell repertoires in COVID-19. Clones were sequenced by immunoSEQ multiplex PCR, and TCRdb holds only the in-frame ones, with some missing. The table lists about 110,000 clones, about 85% of them singletons. Sequencing input: peripheral blood. Source of these receptors: a man aged 40-50 years with acute or convalescent COVID-19.

The rearrangement joins TRBV14 to TRBJ2-7, with D possibly matching TRBD1 (5 bases). V lost 4 bases and J 2 bases, leaving 12 bases between the germline ends. CDR3 size: 14 residues. Germline CDR1 SGHDN, CDR2 FVKESK. The CDR3 sequence is CASSRQLDTYEQYF. CDR3 coding DNA: TGTGCCAGCAGCCGACAGCTCGATACCTACGAGCAGTACTTC.

The chain uses TRBV6-2 or TRBV6-3 and TRBJ2-7, with 8 positions matching TRBD1. Trimming took 5 bases from V and 7 from J; bases not matched to a gene: 16. The CDR3 loop spans 16 amino acids. In germline, CDR1 is MNHEY, CDR2 SVGEGT. The CDR3 protein is CASSRAGGQGAREQYF. CDR3 coding DNA: TGTGCCAGCAGTCGCGCCGGTGGGCAGGGGGCAAGGGAGCAGTACTTC.

This sequence joins TRBV9 and TRBJ1-4, with TRBD1 matching 8 bases. V trimming: 4 bases; J trimming: 8 bases; junction bases outside the gene matches: 7. The CDR3 totals 14 residues. CDR1 is SGDLS, CDR2 YYNGEE, per germline. CDR3 DNA: TGTGCCAGCAGCCTCGGGACAGGATTAGAAAAACTGTTTTTT. The encoded protein is CASSLGTGLEKLFF.

V gene TRBV6-5 combines with J gene TRBJ1-2; TRBD1 matches 8 bases. Germline V lookup: CDR1 MNHEY, CDR2 SVGAGI. CDR3 length: 14 amino acids. The J segment lost 6 bases and the V segment lost 4 bases, leaving 7 bases of the junction unmatched. In DNA, the CDR3 is TGTGCCAGCAGTTCGAACTCGGGACAGGATGGCTACACCTTC. This sequence encodes CASSSNSGQDGYTF.

This clone was seen more than once but under ten times. V and J are TRBV4-1 and TRBJ2-2; tentatively, D is TRBD2 (5 bases). The germline V and J ends were trimmed by 3 bases and 6 bases, with 14 bases remaining between them. The germline V gene has CDR1 MGHRA and CDR2 YSYEKL. The CDR3 is 15 amino acids. CDR3 amino acids: CASSQQRGFPGELFF. DNA of the CDR3: TGCGCCAGCAGCCAGCAACGGGGTTTCCCCGGGGAGCTGTTTTTT.

V usage is TRBV24-1 and J usage is TRBJ2-1; D perhaps matches TRBD1 (6 bases). The CDR3 covers 17 residues. CDR1 and CDR2 (germline): KGHDR, SFDVKD. Trimming took off 3 bases at V and 0 bases at J, with 14 bases between the two ends. The CDR3 region is CATSDQTGWGSYNEQFF. The CDR3 coding sequence is TGTGCCACCAGTGATCAAACAGGGTGGGGCTCCTACAATGAGCAGTTCTTC.

The genes are TRBV5-1 and TRBJ2-2; D might be TRBD2 (6 bases). The CDR3 loop spans 15 amino acids. Germline CDR1 SGHRS, CDR2 YFSETQ. Trimming shortened V by 10 bases and J by 0 bases, and 16 bases separated the two germline ends. This CDR3 is CAGGTGIANTGELFF. CDR3 sequence (DNA): TGCGCCGGGGGGACGGGGATCGCGAACACCGGGGAGCTGTTTTTT.

The J gene is TRBJ2-1, the V gene TRBV30, with 7 bases matching TRBD1. The CDR3 consists of 16 residues. Germline lookup yields CDR1 GTSNPN and CDR2 SVGIG (reference sequence). J was trimmed by 4 bases and V by 2 bases; bases with no gene match: 11. The CDR3 sequence: CAWSTQQGTFYNEQFF. For the CDR3, the DNA is TGTGCCTGGAGTACACAACAGGGGACCTTTTACAATGAGCAGTTCTTC.

This sequence joins TRBV6-5 and TRBJ2-2; a weak D match, TRBD1 (5 bases). The V and J ends lost 2 bases and 7 bases respectively, with 11 bases between them. The CDR3 totals 14 residues. Germline V CDR1 and CDR2: MNHEY, SVGAGI. CDR3 region: CASSYGQGIGELFF. CDR3 DNA sequence: TGTGCCAGCAGTTACGGTCAGGGTATCGGGGAGCTGTTTTTT.